These 24 T cell receptor beta chains came from one sample sequenced in a study of technical replicates of blood from several donors. TCRdb keeps only in-frame clones here, not all; method: immunoSEQ multiplex PCR. The table shows under 70,000 clones, with around 84% occurring only once. The sample consisted of PBMCs. The receptors stem from a human donor in good health. Some clones in this sample may be carry-over from other donors' samples.

The rearrangement joins TRBV16 to TRBJ2-7; TRBD1 agrees at 10 bases. The CDR3 loop spans 14 amino acids. Germline V gives CDR1 KGHSY, CDR2 FQNENV. Unmatched junction bases numbered 1, after V lost 3 bases and J lost 2 bases. The CDR3 spells CASSQGQGTYEQYF. The CDR3 DNA follows: TGTGCCAGCAGCCAGGGACAGGGGACCTACGAGCAGTACTTC.

J is TRBJ2-1 and V is TRBV19; no reliable D call. Germline CDR1 reads LNHDA; CDR2 reads SQIVND (reference sequence). V lost 3 bases, J lost 3 bases, and 9 bases lay in between. CDR3 length equals 14 residues. Written as DNA, the CDR3 is TGTGCCAGTAGTATGGTCAGTATCTACAATGAGCAGTTCTTC. Protein: CASSMVSIYNEQFF.

The chain couples TRBV6-5 to TRBJ1-1, with TRBD1 matching over 9 bases. J was trimmed by 5 bases and V by 6 bases; bases with no gene match: 7. The CDR3 has 14 amino acids. From germline, CDR1 is MNHEY and CDR2 SVGAGI. CDR3 bases: TGTGCCAGCAGAAAACAGGGGGCAGGGACTGAAGCTTTCTTT. Translation: CASRKQGAGTEAFF.

The rearrangement joins TRBV6-4 to TRBJ2-1; D unclear. With 3 bases removed from V and 2 bases from J, the gap between germline ends came to 11 bases. CDR1 and CDR2 (germline): MRHNA, SNTAGT. The CDR3 length is 15 residues. In nucleotides, the CDR3 is TGTGCCAGCAGTGAACAGCCAATGACCTACAATGAGCAGTTCTTC. It is translated as CASSEQPMTYNEQFF.

The chain employs TRBV7-9 and TRBJ2-5, with D perhaps matching TRBD1 (5 bases). The germline CDR1 and CDR2 sequences are SEHNR and FQNEAQ (reference sequence). The germline V and J ends were trimmed by 0 bases and 5 bases, with 13 bases remaining between them. The CDR3 consists of 15 residues. CDR3 in DNA: TGTGCCAGCAGCTTAGCTGGGCAGGGCAGGGAGACCCAGTACTTC. Protein sequence: CASSLAGQGRETQYF.

CDR3 loop: CASSPRTDSYEQYF. CDR3 DNA sequence: TGTGCCAGCAGCCCCCGGACTGACTCCTACGAGCAGTACTTC. The chain recombines TRBV9 with TRBJ2-7; D perhaps matches TRBD2 (5 bases). The CDR3 runs to 14 residues. V was pared by 4 bases and J by 0 bases, with 11 bases between. In germline, CDR1 is SGDLS, CDR2 YYNGEE. The full variable domain, rest sourced from reference TRBV9 and TRBJ2-7, is DSGVTQTPKHLITATGQRVTLRCSPRSGDLSVYWYQQSLDQGLQFLIQYYNGEERAKGNILERFSAQQFPDLHSELNLSSLELGDSALYFCASSPRTDSYEQYFGPGTRLTVT.

CDR3 residues: CASRVTGVEKLFF. The DNA for the CDR3 is TGTGCCAGCAGGGTAACAGGGGTTGAAAAACTGTTTTTT. This chain uses TRBV7-9 with TRBJ1-4; 7 bases agree with TRBD1. The CDR3 sequence is 13 residues long. Germline CDR1 is SEHNR and CDR2 is FQNEAQ (reference sequence). V lost 6 bases and J lost 7; bases outside the gene matches: 5. The variable domain in full, completed from reference TRBV7-9 and TRBJ1-4, reads DTGVSQNPRHKITKRGQNVTFRCDPISEHNRLYWYRQTLGQGPEFLTYFQNEAQLEKSRLLSDRFSAERPKGSFSTLEIQRTEQGDSAMYLCASRVTGVEKLFFGSGTQLSVL.

The V and J genes are TRBV18 and TRBJ1-2, with 8 positions matching TRBD1. Germline V gene lookup returns CDR1 KGHSH and CDR2 LQKENI. Trimming at V came to 3 bases and at J to 5 bases, leaving 5 bases not matched to a gene. The CDR3 contains 14 residues. The CDR3 DNA is TGTGCCAGCTCACCCTTGGACAGGGAGTATGGCTACACCTTC. This encodes CASSPLDREYGYTF.

In nucleotides, the CDR3 is TGCGCCAGCAGCCAAGAGGACAGGACCAGCTCCTACGAGCAGTACTTC. Its translation is CASSQEDRTSSYEQYF. The chain joins TRBV4-1 to TRBJ2-7; TRBD1 matches 7 bases. J lost 0 bases, V lost 0 bases, and 5 bases had no gene match. The CDR3 loop spans 16 amino acids. Germline loops: CDR1 MGHRA, CDR2 YSYEKL.

The chain uses TRBV4-1 and TRBJ2-7, with 8 nucleotides matching TRBD2. J lost 2 bases, V lost 4 bases, and 7 bases had no gene match. Germline CDR1 reads MGHRA; CDR2 reads YSYEKL. The CDR3 has 15 residues. The CDR3 bases are TGCGCCAGCAGCCCTCAACCGGGACTAGCCTACGAGCAGTACTTC. As protein: CASSPQPGLAYEQYF.

This clone was observed once. The gene calls are TRBV7-2 and TRBJ2-7; D is undetermined. Looked up from germline, CDR1 is SGHTA and CDR2 is FQGNSA. With 5 bases removed from V and 7 bases from J, the gap between germline ends came to 15 bases. CDR3 length equals 13 residues. Here the CDR3 DNA reads TGTGCCAGCAGCCCAGACAACGGTTTGGAGCAGTACTTC. Translated, it gives CASSPDNGLEQYF. Drawing the rest from reference TRBV7-2 and TRBJ2-7, the complete variable domain is GAGVSQSPSNKVTEKGKDVELRCDPISGHTALYWYRQSLGQGLEFLIYFQGNSAPDKSGLPSDRFSAERTGGSVSTLTIQRTQQEDSAVYLCASSPDNGLEQYFGPGTRLTVT.

This sequence joins TRBV15 and TRBJ2-1; the match to TRBD1 covers 11 bases. CDR1 LNHNV and CDR2 YYDKDF come from the germline V gene (reference sequence). V lost 5 bases to trimming and J lost 9 bases; unmatched junction nucleotides: 9. The CDR3 spans 15 residues. The CDR3 bases are TGTGCCACCAGCCCGGACAGGGGGCCCTGGGGTGAGCAGTTCTTC. Translating it yields CATSPDRGPWGEQFF.

The chain recombines TRBV29-1 with TRBJ2-2; TRBD1 aligns across 10 bases. The CDR3 spans 14 residues. Germline V gives CDR1 SQVTM, CDR2 ANQGSEA. Trimming took 6 bases from V and 2 from J; bases not matched to a gene: 3. Here the CDR3 DNA reads TGCAGCGTGGGGACAGGGGCCAACACCGGGGAGCTGTTTTTT. Its protein is CSVGTGANTGELFF.

This clone occurred a few times. The V gene is TRBV30, the J gene TRBJ2-7; D possibly corresponds to TRBD2 (5 bases). The CDR3 is made up of 17 amino acids. Per the germline V gene, CDR1 is GTSNPN and CDR2 is SVGIG (reference sequence). V lost 2 bases, J lost 3 bases, and 23 bases lay in between. CDR3 region: CAWSPGRGWGVVYEQYF. CDR3 bases: TGTGCCTGGAGTCCGGGCCGGGGTTGGGGAGTGGTCTACGAGCAGTACTTC.

This clone showed up just a few times. The chain employs TRBV30 and TRBJ1-5, with D uncertain. Trimming cost V 2 bases and J 0 bases, with 5 bases left between them. The CDR3 extends over 13 amino acids. Germline CDR1 GTSNPN, CDR2 SVGIG (reference sequence). CDR3 DNA sequence: TGTGCCTGGAGTACTGATAGCAATCAGCCCCAGCATTTT. It translates to CAWSTDSNQPQHF.

The rearrangement uses TRBV9 and TRBJ2-7, with a tentative D call TRBD2 (6 bases). The CDR3 extends over 14 amino acids. V was clipped by 2 bases and J by 2 bases, with 11 bases between them. Germline assignment: CDR1 SGDLS and CDR2 YYNGEE. The CDR3 DNA reads as TGTGCCAGCAGCGTTGGTATAGCGGCCTACGAGCAGTACTTC. The encoded protein is CASSVGIAAYEQYF. The full variable domain, completed using reference TRBV9 and TRBJ2-7, is DSGVTQTPKHLITATGQRVTLRCSPRSGDLSVYWYQQSLDQGLQFLIQYYNGEERAKGNILERFSAQQFPDLHSELNLSSLELGDSALYFCASSVGIAAYEQYFGPGTRLTVT.

The CDR3 DNA follows: TGTGCCAGCAGTGAAATACTTAGGAACACTGAAGCTTTCTTT. This translates into CASSEILRNTEAFF. The genes are TRBV2 and TRBJ1-1, with D unclear. V was pared by 2 bases and J by 1 base, with 8 bases between. The CDR3 contains 14 residues. Germline V gene sequence: CDR1 SNHLY, CDR2 FYNNEI.

The chain combines TRBV6-1 with TRBJ1-1; unclear D gene. The CDR3 loop spans 14 amino acids. Germline CDR1 MNHNS, CDR2 SASEGT. The ends were cut back, 1 base at V and 1 base at J, with 7 bases in the middle. The CDR3 is CASSEGVGNTEAFF. In nucleotides, the CDR3 is TGTGCCAGCAGTGAAGGAGTCGGGAACACTGAAGCTTTCTTT.

The sample holds one count of this clone. This sequence joins TRBV6-5 and TRBJ2-7, with 7 bases fitting TRBD1. The CDR3 has 15 residues. After removal of 9 bases from V and 1 base from J, the junction contained 12 bases not matched to a gene. Germline V gene lookup returns CDR1 MNHEY and CDR2 SVGAGI. The CDR3 protein is CASPIRDRDSYEQYF. The CDR3 DNA is TGTGCCAGTCCGATCCGAGACAGGGATTCCTACGAGCAGTACTTC.

With respect to this clone: Germline and junction disagree at one end, which may indicate a read error. The chain is built from TRBV7-3 and TRBJ1-6; D is unresolved. Looked up from germline, CDR1 is SGHTA and CDR2 is FQGTGA. The CDR3 has 13 amino acids. In DNA form, the CDR3 reads TGTGCCAGCAGCCACTCCAATAATTCACCCCTCCACTTT. This encodes CASSHSNNSPLHF.

The rearrangement links TRBV7-3 to TRBJ1-1, with D maybe TRBD1 (6 bases). Germline CDR1 SGHTA, CDR2 FQGTGA. The CDR3 spans 16 residues. The V end was cut by 0 bases, the J end by 4 bases, with 15 bases between. CDR3 amino acids: CASSLTHRVRVTEAFF. In nucleotides, the CDR3 is TGTGCCAGCAGCTTAACGCACAGGGTGAGAGTCACTGAAGCTTTCTTT.

V gene TRBV4-1 combines with J gene TRBJ2-1, with TRBD2 matching over 12 bases. The J segment lost 7 bases and the V segment lost 0 bases, leaving 4 bases of the junction unmatched. The CDR3 extends over 16 amino acids. CDR1 is MGHRA, CDR2 YSYEKL, per germline. The CDR3 sequence: CASSQDVLAGGNEQFF. The DNA of the CDR3 is TGCGCCAGCAGCCAAGACGTACTAGCGGGGGGTAATGAGCAGTTCTTC.

This sequence joins TRBV2 and TRBJ1-1, with a weak D call TRBD1 (5 bases). V shed 8 bases and J shed 2 bases, with 12 bases lying between them. This CDR3 has 13 amino acids. Looked up from germline, CDR1 is SNHLY and CDR2 is FYNNEI. The CDR3 DNA reads as TGTGCCAGCCAAGGGGATTATAACACTGAAGCTTTCTTT. Translated: CASQGDYNTEAFF. The whole variable domain, filled in from reference TRBV2 and TRBJ1-1, reads EPEVTQTPSHQVTQMGQEVILRCVPISNHLYFYWYRQILGQKVEFLVSFYNNEISEKSEIFDDQFSVERPDGSNFTLKIRSTKLEDSAMYFCASQGDYNTEAFFGQGTRLTVV.

The V gene is TRBV5-4, the J gene TRBJ1-4; 7 bases match TRBD1. The germline V gene encodes CDR1 SGHNT and CDR2 YYREEE (reference sequence). With V trimmed by 2 bases and J by 8 bases, 6 bases remained unmatched. The CDR3 runs to 14 residues. The CDR3 protein is CASSLSGGSEKLFF. The CDR3 nucleotides are TGTGCCAGCAGCTTATCAGGGGGTAGCGAAAAACTGTTTTTT. The full variable domain, its missing parts supplied by reference TRBV5-4 and TRBJ1-4, is ETGVTQSPTHLIKTRGQQVTLRCSSQSGHNTVSWYQQALGQGPQFIFQYYREEENGRGNFPPRFSGLQFPNYSSELNVNALELDDSALYLCASSLSGGSEKLFFGSGTQLSVL.